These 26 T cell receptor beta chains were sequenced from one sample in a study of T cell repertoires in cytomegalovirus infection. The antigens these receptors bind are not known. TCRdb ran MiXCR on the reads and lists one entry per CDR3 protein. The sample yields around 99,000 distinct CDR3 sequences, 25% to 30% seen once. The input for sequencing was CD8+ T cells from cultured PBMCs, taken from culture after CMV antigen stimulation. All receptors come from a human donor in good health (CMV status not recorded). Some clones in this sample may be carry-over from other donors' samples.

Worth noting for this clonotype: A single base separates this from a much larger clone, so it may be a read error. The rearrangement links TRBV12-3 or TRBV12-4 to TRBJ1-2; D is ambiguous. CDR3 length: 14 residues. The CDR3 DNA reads TGTGCCGGCAGTTCATGGGTAGCTAACTATGGCTACACCTTC. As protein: CAGSSWVANYGYTF.

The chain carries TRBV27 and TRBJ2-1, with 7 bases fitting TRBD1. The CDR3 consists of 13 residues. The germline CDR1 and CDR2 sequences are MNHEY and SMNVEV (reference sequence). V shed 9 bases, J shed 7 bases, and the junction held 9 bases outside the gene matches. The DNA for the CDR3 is TGTGCCAGTAGTAGCAGGGGGTGGAATGAGCAGTTCTTC. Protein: CASSSRGWNEQFF.

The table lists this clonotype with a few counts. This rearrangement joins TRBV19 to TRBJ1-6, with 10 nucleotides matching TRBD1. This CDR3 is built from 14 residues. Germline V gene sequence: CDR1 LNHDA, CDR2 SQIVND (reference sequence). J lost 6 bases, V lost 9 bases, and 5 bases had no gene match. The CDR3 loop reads CARRDRGVNSPLHF. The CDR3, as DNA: TGTGCCAGACGGGACAGGGGAGTTAATTCACCCCTCCACTTT.

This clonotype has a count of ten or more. DNA of the CDR3: TGTGCCAGCAGTGGACCGAGCGGGACAGGGGACCACAATGAGCAGTTCTTC. This codes for CASSGPSGTGDHNEQFF. The chain employs TRBV27 and TRBJ2-1; 10 bases line up with TRBD1. Germline-derived CDR1 and CDR2 are MNHEY and SMNVEV (reference sequence). The CDR3 has 17 amino acids. J was trimmed by 5 bases and V by 5 bases; bases with no gene match: 12.

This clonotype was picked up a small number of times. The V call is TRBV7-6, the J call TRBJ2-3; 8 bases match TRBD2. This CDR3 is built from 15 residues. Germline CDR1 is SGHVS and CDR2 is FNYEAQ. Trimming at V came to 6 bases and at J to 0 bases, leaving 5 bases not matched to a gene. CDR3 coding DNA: TGTGCCAGCAGGAACGGGGGGGCTAGCACAGATACGCAGTATTTT. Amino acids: CASRNGGASTDTQYF.

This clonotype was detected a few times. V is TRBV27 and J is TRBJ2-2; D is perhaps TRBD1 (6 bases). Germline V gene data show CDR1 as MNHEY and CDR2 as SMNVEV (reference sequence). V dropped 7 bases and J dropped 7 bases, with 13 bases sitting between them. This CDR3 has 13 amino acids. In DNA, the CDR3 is TGTGCCAGCAAAACAGGGATAGGCGGGGAGCTGTTTTTT. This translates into CASKTGIGGELFF.

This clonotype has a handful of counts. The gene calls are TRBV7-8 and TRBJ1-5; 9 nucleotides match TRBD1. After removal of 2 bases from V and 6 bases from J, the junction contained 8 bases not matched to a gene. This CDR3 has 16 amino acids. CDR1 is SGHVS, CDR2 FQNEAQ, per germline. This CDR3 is CASSLLAGQGFQPQHF. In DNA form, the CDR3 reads TGTGCCAGCAGCTTATTGGCGGGACAGGGTTTTCAGCCCCAGCATTTT.

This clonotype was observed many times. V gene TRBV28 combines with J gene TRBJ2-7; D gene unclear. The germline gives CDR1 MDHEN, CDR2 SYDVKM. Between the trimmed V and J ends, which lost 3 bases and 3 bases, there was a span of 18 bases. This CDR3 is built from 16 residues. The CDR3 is CASSFRPRLALYEQYF. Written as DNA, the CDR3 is TGTGCCAGCAGTTTCCGTCCGCGCCTGGCTCTCTACGAGCAGTACTTC. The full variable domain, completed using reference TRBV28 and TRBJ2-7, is DVKVTQSSRYLVKRTGEKVFLECVQDMDHENMFWYRQDPGLGLRLIYFSYDVKMKEKGDIPEGYSVSREKKERFSLILESASTNQTSMYLCASSFRPRLALYEQYFGPGTRLTVT.

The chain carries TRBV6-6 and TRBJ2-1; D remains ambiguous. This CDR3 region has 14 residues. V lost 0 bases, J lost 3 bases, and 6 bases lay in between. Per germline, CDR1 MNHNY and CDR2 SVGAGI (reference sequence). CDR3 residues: CASSYSSSYNEQFF. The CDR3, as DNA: TGTGCCAGCAGTTACTCGAGCAGCTACAATGAGCAGTTCTTC.

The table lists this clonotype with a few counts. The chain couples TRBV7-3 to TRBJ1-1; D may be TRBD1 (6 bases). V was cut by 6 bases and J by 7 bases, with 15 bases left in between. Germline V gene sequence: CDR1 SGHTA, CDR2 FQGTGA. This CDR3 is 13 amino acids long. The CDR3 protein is CASSSLPRGEAFF. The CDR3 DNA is TGTGCCAGCAGTTCCCTCCCCAGGGGTGAAGCTTTCTTT.

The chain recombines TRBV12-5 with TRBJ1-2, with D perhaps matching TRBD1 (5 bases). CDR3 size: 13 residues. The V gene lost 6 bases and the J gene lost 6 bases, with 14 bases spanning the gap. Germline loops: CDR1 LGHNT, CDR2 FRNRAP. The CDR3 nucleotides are TGTGCTAGTGGAATAGGGGTCCTAGATGGCTACACCTTC. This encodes CASGIGVLDGYTF.

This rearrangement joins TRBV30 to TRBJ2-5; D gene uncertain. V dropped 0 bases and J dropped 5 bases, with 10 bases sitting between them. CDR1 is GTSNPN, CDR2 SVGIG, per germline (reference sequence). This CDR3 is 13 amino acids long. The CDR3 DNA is TGTGCCTGGAGTGTACTGGGGTGGGAGACCCAGTACTTC. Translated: CAWSVLGWETQYF.

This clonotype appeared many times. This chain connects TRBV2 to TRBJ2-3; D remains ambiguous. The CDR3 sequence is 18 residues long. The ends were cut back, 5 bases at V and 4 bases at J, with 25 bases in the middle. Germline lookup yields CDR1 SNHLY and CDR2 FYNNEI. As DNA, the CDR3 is TGTGCCAGCAGTTCCCTTCCTTCAGGCCACACAACAGCAGATACGCAGTATTTT. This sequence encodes CASSSLPSGHTTADTQYF.

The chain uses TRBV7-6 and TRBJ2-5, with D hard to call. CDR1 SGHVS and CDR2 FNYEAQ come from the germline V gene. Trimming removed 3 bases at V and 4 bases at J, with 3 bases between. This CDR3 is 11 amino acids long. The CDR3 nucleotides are TGTGCCAGCAGCTTCACAGAGACCCAGTACTTC. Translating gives CASSFTETQYF. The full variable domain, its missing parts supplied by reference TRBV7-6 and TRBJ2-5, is GAGVSQSPRYKVTKRGQDVALRCDPISGHVSLYWYRQALGQGPEFLTYFNYEAQQDKSGLPNDRFSAERPEGSISTLTIQRTEQRDSAMYRCASSFTETQYFGPGTRLLVL.

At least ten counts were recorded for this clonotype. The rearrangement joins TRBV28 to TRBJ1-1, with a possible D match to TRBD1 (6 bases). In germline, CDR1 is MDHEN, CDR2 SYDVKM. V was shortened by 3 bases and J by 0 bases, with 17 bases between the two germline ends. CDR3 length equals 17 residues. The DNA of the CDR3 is TGTGCCAGCAGTTTGGGACATGGGGGACTATTGAACACTGAAGCTTTCTTT. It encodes CASSLGHGGLLNTEAFF.

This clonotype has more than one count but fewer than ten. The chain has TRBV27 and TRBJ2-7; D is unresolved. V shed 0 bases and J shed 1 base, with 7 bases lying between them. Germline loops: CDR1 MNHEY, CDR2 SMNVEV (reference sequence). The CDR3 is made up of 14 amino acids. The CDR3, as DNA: TGTGCCAGCAGTTTATCTGGGGTATCCTACGAGCAGTACTTC. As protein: CASSLSGVSYEQYF.

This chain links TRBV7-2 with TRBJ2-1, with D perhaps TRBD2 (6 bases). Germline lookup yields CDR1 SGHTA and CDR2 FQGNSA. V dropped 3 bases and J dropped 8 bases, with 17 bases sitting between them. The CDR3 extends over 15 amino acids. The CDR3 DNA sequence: TGTGCCAGCAGCTTGTTACCGGGGGACGGGGATGAGCAGTTCTTC. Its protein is CASSLLPGDGDEQFF. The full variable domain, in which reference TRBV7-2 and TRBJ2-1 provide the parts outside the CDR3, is GAGVSQSPSNKVTEKGKDVELRCDPISGHTALYWYRQSLGQGLEFLIYFQGNSAPDKSGLPSDRFSAERTGGSVSTLTIQRTQQEDSAVYLCASSLLPGDGDEQFFGPGTRLTVL.

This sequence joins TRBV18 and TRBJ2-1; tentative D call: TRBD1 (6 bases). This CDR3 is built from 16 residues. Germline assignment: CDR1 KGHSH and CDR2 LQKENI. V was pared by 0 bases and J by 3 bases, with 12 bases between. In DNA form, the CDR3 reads TGTGCCAGCTCACCACCGGACAGACGGGGCTACAATGAGCAGTTCTTC. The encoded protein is CASSPPDRRGYNEQFF.

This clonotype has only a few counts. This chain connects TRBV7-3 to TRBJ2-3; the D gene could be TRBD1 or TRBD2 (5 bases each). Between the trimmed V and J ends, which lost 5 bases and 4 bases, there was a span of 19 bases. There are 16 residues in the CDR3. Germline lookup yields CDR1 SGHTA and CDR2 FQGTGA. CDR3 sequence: CASSPEGPLGADTQYF. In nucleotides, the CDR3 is TGTGCCAGCAGCCCAGAGGGCCCTTTAGGGGCAGATACGCAGTATTTT.

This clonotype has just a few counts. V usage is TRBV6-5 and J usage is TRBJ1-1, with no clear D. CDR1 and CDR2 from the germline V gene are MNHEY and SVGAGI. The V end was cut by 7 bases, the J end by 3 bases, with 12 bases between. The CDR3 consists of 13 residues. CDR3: CASKIAPHTEAFF. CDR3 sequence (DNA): TGTGCCAGCAAAATAGCTCCCCACACTGAAGCTTTCTTT.

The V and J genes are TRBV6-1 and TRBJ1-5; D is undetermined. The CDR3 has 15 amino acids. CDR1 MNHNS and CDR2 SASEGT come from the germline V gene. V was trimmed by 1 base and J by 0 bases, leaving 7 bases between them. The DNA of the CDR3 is TGTGCCAGCAGTGAAGGCAGAATTAGCAATCAGCCCCAGCATTTT. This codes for CASSEGRISNQPQHF.

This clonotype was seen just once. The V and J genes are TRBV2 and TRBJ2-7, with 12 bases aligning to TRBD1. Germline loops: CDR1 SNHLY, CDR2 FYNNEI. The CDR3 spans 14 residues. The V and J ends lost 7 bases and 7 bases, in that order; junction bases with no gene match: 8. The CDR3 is CASTPGQGASEQYF. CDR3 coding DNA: TGTGCCAGCACGCCGGGACAGGGGGCGAGTGAGCAGTACTTC.

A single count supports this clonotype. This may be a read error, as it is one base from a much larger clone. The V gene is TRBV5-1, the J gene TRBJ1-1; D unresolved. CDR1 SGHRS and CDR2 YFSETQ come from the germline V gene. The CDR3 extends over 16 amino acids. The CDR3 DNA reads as TGCGCCAGCAGCTTGGGGCTGGATGGGGTGAACACTGAAGTTTTCTTT. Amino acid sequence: CASSLGLDGVNTEVFF. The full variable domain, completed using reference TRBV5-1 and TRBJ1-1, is KAGVTQTPRYLIKTRGQQVTLSCSPISGHRSVSWYQQTPGQGLQFLFEYFSETQRNKGNFPGRFSGRQFSNSRSEMNVSTLELGDSALYLCASSLGLDGVNTEVFFGQGTRLTVV.

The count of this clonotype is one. The CDR3 DNA reads TGTGCCAGCAGAGGGGTAGATATGAACACTGAAGCTTTCTTT. Amino acid sequence: CASRGVDMNTEAFF. This sequence joins TRBV2 and TRBJ1-1; D might be TRBD1 (5 bases). CDR1 SNHLY and CDR2 FYNNEI come from the germline V gene. CDR3 length: 14 amino acids. Trimming shortened V by 6 bases and J by 0 bases, and 11 bases separated the two germline ends.

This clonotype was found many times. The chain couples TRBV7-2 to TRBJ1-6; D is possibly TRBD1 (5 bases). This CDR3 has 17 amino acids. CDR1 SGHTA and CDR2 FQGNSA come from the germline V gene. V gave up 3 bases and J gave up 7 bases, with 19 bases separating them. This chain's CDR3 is CASSLTLTARDNSPLHF. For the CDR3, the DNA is TGTGCCAGCAGCTTGACTTTGACAGCCAGGGACAATTCACCCCTCCACTTT.

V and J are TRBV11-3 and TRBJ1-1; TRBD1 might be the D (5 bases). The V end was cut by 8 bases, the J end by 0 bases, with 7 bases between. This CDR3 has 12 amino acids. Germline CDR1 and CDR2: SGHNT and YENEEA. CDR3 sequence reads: CASQGLNTEAFF. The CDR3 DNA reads TGTGCCAGCCAGGGTCTGAACACTGAAGCTTTCTTT.